The rows below give T cell receptor beta chains drawn from one sample of a study of T cells in tuberculosis. TCRdb keeps only in-frame clones here, not all; method: immunoSEQ multiplex PCR. The sample carries over 30,000 clones, about 97% recorded once. Sequenced: PBMCs. The receptors were sampled from a donor aged 10-35 years with latent tuberculosis or without tuberculosis infection. The CDR3 runs from the conserved cysteine through the conserved F or W. A D gene is named only where the DNA matches it firmly. Some rows mark clone size as missing; the rest say once, few, many or name a class of expanded clone.

abundance	v_gene	j_gene	d_gene	len	CDR3nt	CDR3aa
NA	TRBV11-2	TRBJ2-1	TRBD2	15	TGTGCCAGCAGCTTTACTAGCGGAACCTACAATGAGCAGTTCTTC	CASSFTSGTYNEQFF
NA	TRBV5-1	TRBJ1-5	NA	13	TGCGCCAGCAGCTTCGGCAGGGATCAGCCCCAGCATTTT	CASSFGRDQPQHF
NA	TRBV4-2	TRBJ2-7	TRBD2	15	TGTGCCAGCAGCCAAGTCCTAGCGGAGGCCTACGAGCAGTACTTC	CASSQVLAEAYEQYF
once	TRBV7-3	TRBJ2-4	NA	14	TGTGCCAGCAGTTCCGCGGACAAGTGGGACATTCAGTACTTC	CASSSADKWDIQYF
NA	TRBV10-2	TRBJ1-4	NA	13	TGCGCCAGCAGTGGACAGGAAAATGAAAAACTGTTTTTT	CASSGQENEKLFF
NA	TRBV9	TRBJ2-7	TRBD1	14	TGTGCCAGCAGTGAACAGGGGGTCCCCTACGAGCAGTACTTC	CASSEQGVPYEQYF
NA	TRBV2	TRBJ2-2	TRBD2	16	TGTGCCAGCAGTGAAGCGCTAGCGGGGGGCACCGGGGAGCTGTTTTTT	CASSEALAGGTGELFF
NA	TRBV28	TRBJ2-3	NA	15	TGTGCCAGCAGTTTATATGGGGCGCTCACAGATACGCAGTATTTT	CASSLYGALTDTQYF
NA	TRBV18	TRBJ2-7	NA	14	TGTGCCAGCTCACCAGGGCAGGGATTCAACGAGCAGTACTTC	CASSPGQGFNEQYF
NA	TRBV11-2	TRBJ2-1	NA	13	TGTGCCAGCAGCTTAATTTCCCCGGGTGAGCAGTTCTTC	CASSLISPGEQFF
NA	TRBV5-5	TRBJ1-5	NA	14	TGTGCCAGCAGCCCCGGACGGGATTATCAGCCCCAGCATTTT	CASSPGRDYQPQHF
NA	TRBV6-1	TRBJ1-5	NA	14	TGTGCCAGCAGAGCAACAGGGTATTATCAGCCCCAGCATTTT	CASRATGYYQPQHF
NA	TRBV27	TRBJ2-7	TRBD1	15	TGTGCCAGCAAAAGAACTAGACAGGGGGCCTACGAGCAGTACTTC	CASKRTRQGAYEQYF
NA	TRBV2	TRBJ1-2	NA	12	TGTGCCAGCAGTGAACTAAGCTATGGCTACACCTTC	CASSELSYGYTF
NA	TRBV28	TRBJ2-7	NA	16	TGTGCCAGCAGTTTATCAGGCAGCGGAACTCCCTACGAGCAGTACTTC	CASSLSGSGTPYEQYF
NA	TRBV27	TRBJ2-1	NA	14	TGTGCCAGCAGTACAGGGTCGATCTACAATGAGCAGTTCTTC	CASSTGSIYNEQFF
NA	TRBV19	TRBJ2-7	TRBD2	13	TGTGCCAGTAGCTCAGGGAGGGGTTACGAGCAGTACTTC	CASSSGRGYEQYF
NA	TRBV5-1	TRBJ2-3	TRBD1	16	TGCGCCAGCAGCTTTTACGGGACAGGGGAAACAGATACGCAGTATTTT	CASSFYGTGETDTQYF
NA	TRBV5-1	TRBJ2-1	TRBD2	16	TGCGCCAGCAGCTTGGTCTCTAGCGGGGGGGTAAATGAGCAGTTCTTC	CASSLVSSGGVNEQFF
NA	TRBV30	TRBJ2-2	NA	13	TGTGCCTGGAGTTCCGGGAACACCGGGGAGCTGTTTTTT	CAWSSGNTGELFF
NA	TRBV2	TRBJ1-3	NA	13	TGTGCCAGCAGTGCCCAGGCCGGAAACACCATATATTTT	CASSAQAGNTIYF
NA	TRBV11-2	TRBJ1-3	NA	16	TGTGCCAGCAGCCTGGGGCGGGGGCTACGTGGAAACACCATATATTTT	CASSLGRGLRGNTIYF